The 20 T cell receptor beta chains given below trace back to one sample, sequenced in a study of ipilimumab plus nivolumab after autologous stem cell transplantation. Sequencing used immunoSEQ multiplex PCR; TCRdb keeps in-frame clones, though not all of them. The sample records fewer than 85,000 clones, 83% being singletons. Specimen: PBMCs, collected in a trial of ipilimumab plus nivolumab as post-transplant consolidation. Source of these receptors: a male donor with diffuse large B-cell lymphoma.

The chain uses TRBV5-1 and TRBJ2-7, with D hard to call. CDR1 is SGHRS and CDR2 is YFSETQ in the germline V gene. The CDR3 extends over 14 amino acids. V lost 5 bases and J lost 0, with 12 bases in between. The CDR3 nucleotides read TGCGCCAGCAGTTTACAAGCCTCCTCCTACGAGCAGTACTTC. The encoded protein is CASSLQASSYEQYF. Full variable domain (rest looked up from reference TRBV5-1 and TRBJ2-7): KAGVTQTPRYLIKTRGQQVTLSCSPISGHRSVSWYQQTPGQGLQFLFEYFSETQRNKGNFPGRFSGRQFSNSRSEMNVSTLELGDSALYLCASSLQASSYEQYFGPGTRLTVT.

The rearrangement uses TRBV9 and TRBJ1-4, with D perhaps matching TRBD1 (5 bases). Trimming stripped 1 base from V and 6 bases from J, with 10 bases between. Germline CDR1 SGDLS, CDR2 YYNGEE. CDR3 size: 14 residues. The chain's CDR3 is CASSVRGADEKLFF. The CDR3 nucleotides are TGTGCCAGCAGCGTAAGGGGCGCGGATGAAAAACTGTTTTTT.

The J gene is TRBJ2-4, the V gene TRBV6-5; maybe TRBD2 (7 bases). This CDR3 region has 16 residues. The germline CDR1 and CDR2 sequences are MNHEY and SVGAGI. V shed 4 bases and J shed 8 bases, with 21 bases lying between them. This chain's CDR3 is CASSSRARGGGDIQYF. Here the CDR3 DNA reads TGTGCCAGCAGTTCCCGGGCAAGGGGGGGCGGGGACATTCAGTACTTC.

The chain joins TRBV5-1 to TRBJ1-6; D uncertain. V lost 0 bases to trimming and J lost 7 bases, with 8 bases between them. Germline V gives CDR1 SGHRS, CDR2 YFSETQ. This CDR3 comprises 14 residues. The CDR3 DNA reads TGCGCCAGCAGCTTGGAGGTGGAGAATTCACCCCTCCACTTT. The encoded protein is CASSLEVENSPLHF. Full variable domain (rest looked up from reference TRBV5-1 and TRBJ1-6): KAGVTQTPRYLIKTRGQQVTLSCSPISGHRSVSWYQQTPGQGLQFLFEYFSETQRNKGNFPGRFSGRQFSNSRSEMNVSTLELGDSALYLCASSLEVENSPLHFGNGTRLTVT.

This chain connects TRBV7-2 to TRBJ2-2, with a tentative D call TRBD2 (7 bases). The CDR3 sequence is 14 residues long. From germline, CDR1 is SGHTA and CDR2 FQGNSA. V dropped 3 bases and J dropped 6 bases, with 11 bases sitting between them. The CDR3 sequence: CASSLGGASGELFF. The CDR3 DNA sequence: TGTGCCAGCAGCTTGGGGGGGGCCTCCGGGGAGCTGTTTTTT.

The V gene is TRBV20-1, the J gene TRBJ2-1; D unresolved. Germline assignment: CDR1 DFQATT and CDR2 SNEGSKA (reference sequence). Trimming cost V 6 bases and J 9 bases, with 9 bases left between them. There are 10 residues in the CDR3. CDR3: CSASRTEQFF. CDR3 in DNA: TGCAGTGCCAGTCGTACTGAGCAGTTCTTC.

The chain recombines TRBV9 with TRBJ2-3, with 8 bases identical to TRBD2. Germline V CDR1 and CDR2: SGDLS, YYNGEE. This CDR3 spans 15 amino acids. V lost 4 bases to trimming and J lost 1 base; unmatched junction nucleotides: 5. In DNA, the CDR3 is TGTGCCAGCAGCCCACTGCGGGGGGGCACAGATACGCAGTATTTT. This codes for CASSPLRGGTDTQYF.

This chain links TRBV9 with TRBJ2-6; D not resolved. V dropped 0 bases and J dropped 1 base, with 8 bases sitting between them. This CDR3 comprises 16 residues. Germline-derived CDR1 and CDR2 are SGDLS and YYNGEE. For the CDR3, the DNA is TGTGCCAGCAGCGTAGATATAACTTCTGGGGCCAACGTCCTGACTTTC. Protein product: CASSVDITSGANVLTF.

The chain couples TRBV2 to TRBJ2-3; the D gene is possibly TRBD1 (5 bases). The CDR3 contains 16 residues. Trimming removed 7 bases at V and 6 bases at J, with 23 bases between. Per the germline V gene, CDR1 is SNHLY and CDR2 is FYNNEI. Here the CDR3 DNA reads TGTGCCAGCATTTCTAGACAGCCATATAATGGGGATACGCAGTATTTT. The encoded protein is CASISRQPYNGDTQYF. Drawing the rest from reference TRBV2 and TRBJ2-3, the complete variable domain is EPEVTQTPSHQVTQMGQEVILRCVPISNHLYFYWYRQILGQKVEFLVSFYNNEISEKSEIFDDQFSVERPDGSNFTLKIRSTKLEDSAMYFCASISRQPYNGDTQYFGPGTRLTVL.

V usage is TRBV18 and J usage is TRBJ2-1; D may be TRBD2 (6 bases). The V end was cut by 5 bases, the J end by 14 bases, with 22 bases between. CDR3 length: 14 amino acids. CDR1 and CDR2 (germline): KGHSH, LQKENI. For the CDR3, the DNA is TGTGCCAGCTCAGAAAGAGCGGGCTCCCTAGGGGAGTTCTTC. It translates to CASSERAGSLGEFF. Combining the CDR3 with reference TRBV18 and TRBJ2-1 gives the whole variable domain NAGVMQNPRHLVRRRGQEARLRCSPMKGHSHVYWYRQLPEEGLKFMVYLQKENIIDESGMPKERFSAEFPKEGPSILRIQQVVRGDSAAYFCASSERAGSLGEFFGPGTRLTVL.

This clone was counted a few times. V gene TRBV27 combines with J gene TRBJ1-2; maybe TRBD1 (5 bases). CDR3 length: 15 residues. Germline V lookup: CDR1 MNHEY, CDR2 SMNVEV (reference sequence). V was trimmed by 4 bases and J by 5 bases, leaving 17 bases between them. The CDR3 nucleotides are TGTGCCAGCAGTTCTACATGGGGCGGACTATATGGCTACACCTTC. Translating it yields CASSSTWGGLYGYTF.

Notes on this clone: Different DNA sequences within this sample yield the same CDR3. The rearrangement uses TRBV29-1 and TRBJ1-1; weak D call: TRBD1 (6 bases). Trimming left V 4 bases short and J 11 bases short, with 20 bases between. The CDR3 spans 13 residues. CDR1 and CDR2 (germline): SQVTM, ANQGSEA. For the CDR3, the DNA is TGCAGCGTTGTGGGGGCGGGGGGTCTGTACGCTTTCTTT. This encodes CSVVGAGGLYAFF.

This chain connects TRBV9 to TRBJ2-3; D remains unclear. The CDR3 consists of 12 residues. V lost 3 bases to trimming and J lost 3 bases, with 5 bases between them. Germline V gene lookup returns CDR1 SGDLS and CDR2 YYNGEE. DNA for the CDR3: TGTGCCAGCAGCGGGGGAACAGATACGCAGTATTTT. This gives the protein CASSGGTDTQYF.

The chain employs TRBV30 and TRBJ2-1, with 7 positions matching TRBD1. This CDR3 comprises 12 residues. Germline CDR1 reads GTSNPN; CDR2 reads SVGIG (reference sequence). V lost 0 bases and J lost 12; bases outside the gene matches: 5. CDR3 amino acids: CAWSVDRVTQFF. DNA of the CDR3: TGTGCCTGGAGTGTTGACAGGGTGACGCAGTTCTTC.

This rearrangement joins TRBV5-1 to TRBJ1-4; unclear D gene. V dropped 5 bases and J dropped 4 bases, with 12 bases sitting between them. CDR1 and CDR2 (germline): SGHRS, YFSETQ. The CDR3 consists of 14 residues. The CDR3: CASRRGRDNEKLFF. The CDR3 DNA reads as TGCGCCAGCAGACGAGGGCGTGATAATGAAAAACTGTTTTTT.

The genes are TRBV2 and TRBJ2-5, with D perhaps TRBD2 (6 bases). The length of the CDR3 is 13 residues. V was shortened by 4 bases and J by 4 bases, with 10 bases between the two germline ends. CDR1 is SNHLY, CDR2 FYNNEI, per germline. The CDR3 DNA reads as TGTGCCAGCAGTGGGGGAGGAGTAGAGACCCAGTACTTC. As protein: CASSGGGVETQYF.

V and J are TRBV7-6 and TRBJ2-5; D possibly corresponds to TRBD2 (6 bases). The CDR3 consists of 14 residues. Germline values: CDR1 SGHVS, CDR2 FNYEAQ. Trimming took 5 bases from V and 2 from J, leaving 12 bases between them. This CDR3 is CASSLSGLQETQYF. CDR3 DNA: TGTGCCAGCAGCCTCAGCGGACTACAAGAGACCCAGTACTTC.

The gene calls are TRBV5-4 and TRBJ1-4, with unresolved D. The CDR3 has 18 residues. V lost 2 bases and J lost 4, with 21 bases in between. Germline V gives CDR1 SGHNT, CDR2 YYREEE (reference sequence). This chain's CDR3 is CASSFRVPYSSFNEKLFF. CDR3 nucleotide sequence: TGTGCCAGCAGCTTCAGAGTCCCCTACAGTTCTTTTAATGAAAAACTGTTTTTT.

For this clone: This clone may be a read error of a much larger clone one base away. V and J are TRBV9 and TRBJ1-2; D perhaps matches TRBD1 (5 bases). This CDR3 is 12 amino acids long. The germline CDR1 and CDR2 sequences are SGDLS and YYNGEE. V shed 0 bases and J shed 6 bases, with 6 bases lying between them. The CDR3 DNA sequence: TGTGCCAGCAGCGTAGCGGGGGATGGCTACACCTTC. Translation: CASSVAGDGYTF.

The CDR3 spells CASSRDRAGEQYF. CDR3 nucleotides: TGTGCCAGCAGCAGGGACAGGGCGGGGGAGCAGTACTTC. The chain has TRBV5-6 and TRBJ2-7; 9 positions match TRBD1. After removal of 4 bases from V and 7 bases from J, the junction contained 6 bases not matched to a gene. Germline-derived CDR1 and CDR2 are SGHDT and YYEEEE. This CDR3 has 13 amino acids.